These 25 T cell receptor beta chains originate from one sample sequenced in a study of blood T cells in healthy people across ages. A J-beta primer mix and a sample-barcoded 5' primer were used in a second PCR of roughly 6 to 12 cycles. TCRdb redid the calling of the 5' RACE reads with MiXCR, one entry per CDR3 protein. Of about a million distinct CDR3 sequences in the sample, around 48% are singletons; the top ten hold about an eighth. Sequencing input: blood. The receptors were gathered from a man younger than 40 in good health.

The V call is TRBV7-2, the J call TRBJ2-7, with 8 bases aligning to TRBD1. The J call could be wrong; TRBJ2-5 is a better fit for the DNA end. In germline, CDR1 is SGHTA, CDR2 FQGNSA. CDR3 length: 13 amino acids. Here the CDR3 reads CASSQDRERTQYF. The CDR3, as DNA: TGTGCCAGCAGCCAGGACAGGGAGCGGACCCAGTACTTC.

This chain links TRBV24-1 with TRBJ2-1; D possibly matches TRBD1 or TRBD2 (5 bases each). V was clipped by 4 bases and J by 10 bases, with 7 bases between them. This CDR3 is built from 11 residues. CDR1 is KGHDR, CDR2 SFDVKD, per germline. CDR3 protein: CATSEWGEQFF. CDR3 nucleotides: TGTGCCACCAGTGAGTGGGGGGAGCAGTTCTTC.

The rearrangement joins TRBV7-2 to TRBJ1-1; tentatively, D is TRBD1 (6 bases). This CDR3 comprises 13 residues. The germline gives CDR1 SGHTA, CDR2 FQGNSA. Trimming stripped 2 bases from V and 10 bases from J, with 14 bases between. CDR3 DNA sequence: TGTGCCAGCAGCTTAACCACAGGGTCGAGAGCTTTCTTT. Protein sequence: CASSLTTGSRAFF. The full variable domain, with the rest looked up from reference TRBV7-2 and TRBJ1-1, is GAGVSQSPSNKVTEKGKDVELRCDPISGHTALYWYRQSLGQGLEFLIYFQGNSAPDKSGLPSDRFSAERTGGSVSTLTIQRTQQEDSAVYLCASSLTTGSRAFFGQGTRLTVV.

The rearrangement uses TRBV20-1 and TRBJ2-3; D may be TRBD2 (5 bases). The CDR3 has 16 amino acids. The germline V gene encodes CDR1 DFQATT and CDR2 SNEGSKA (reference sequence). The ends were cut back, 6 bases at V and 0 bases at J, with 19 bases in the middle. The CDR3 here is CSAPDASGASTDTQYF. In nucleotides, the CDR3 is TGCAGTGCACCAGACGCCAGCGGCGCCAGCACAGATACGCAGTATTTT.

This clonotype has a handful of counts. The gene calls are TRBV6-5 and TRBJ2-7, with TRBD1 as a possible D gene (5 bases). There are 17 residues in the CDR3. Trimming pared 2 bases from V and 2 bases from J, leaving 19 bases between. Germline CDR1 and CDR2: MNHEY and SVGAGI. CDR3 bases: TGTGCCAGCAGTTACGGCGCCAGCACTTCCAGGGCCTACGAGCAGTACTTC. Translating it yields CASSYGASTSRAYEQYF.

This rearrangement joins TRBV10-3 to TRBJ1-2; D is perhaps TRBD1 (5 bases). This CDR3 region has 14 residues. The ends were cut back, 4 bases at V and 5 bases at J, with 14 bases in the middle. Germline V gene sequence: CDR1 ENHRY, CDR2 SYGVKD. The CDR3: CAISGTGTAYGYTF. Written as DNA, the CDR3 is TGTGCCATCAGTGGTACCGGGACGGCTTATGGCTACACCTTC.

V and J are TRBV2 and TRBJ2-3; D is unclear. V was trimmed by 6 bases and J by 5 bases, leaving 6 bases between them. The CDR3 consists of 11 residues. Germline loops: CDR1 SNHLY, CDR2 FYNNEI. CDR3 DNA: TGTGCCAGCAGCCCCGTAGATACGCAGTATTTT. Residues: CASSPVDTQYF.

The V call is TRBV12-3 or TRBV12-4, the J call TRBJ2-7, with D perhaps matching TRBD1 (6 bases). This CDR3 is built from 16 residues. V lost 0 bases, J lost 11 bases, and 23 bases lay in between. CDR3 region: CASSLAPGTPQETEYF. CDR3 bases: TGTGCCAGCAGTTTAGCTCCCGGGACACCTCAAGAGACCGAGTACTTC.

Many counts were recorded for this clonotype. The J gene is TRBJ2-1, the V gene TRBV5-1; TRBD1 matches at 7 bases. Germline values: CDR1 SGHRS, CDR2 YFSETQ. Trimming removed 0 bases from V and 0 bases from J; junction bases left unmatched: 3. The CDR3 is made up of 16 amino acids. In DNA, the CDR3 is TGCGCCAGCAGCTTGGACAGGGGAAGCTCCTACAATGAGCAGTTCTTC. This encodes CASSLDRGSSYNEQFF.

In its sample, this clonotype was seen a few times. DNA for the CDR3: TGTGCCAGCAGCTTCGGACTCACGAATCAGCCCCAGCATTTT. As protein: CASSFGLTNQPQHF. The rearrangement joins TRBV7-9 to TRBJ1-5; D remains ambiguous. Germline-derived CDR1 and CDR2 are SEHNR and FQNEAQ (reference sequence). This CDR3 contains 14 residues. Deletions cut 3 bases from V and 4 bases from J, with 10 bases between.

This clonotype occurred a few times. This sequence joins TRBV15 and TRBJ2-7; 8 bases align to TRBD1. The CDR3 is 19 amino acids. After removal of 2 bases from V and 0 bases from J, the junction contained 15 bases not matched to a gene. Germline V CDR1 and CDR2: LNHNV, YYDKDF (reference sequence). CDR3 sequence reads: CATSRTPPIGQGHSYEQYF. DNA of the CDR3: TGTGCCACCAGCAGAACCCCACCCATTGGACAGGGACACTCCTACGAGCAGTACTTC.

In this sample, this clonotype turned up many times. The rearrangement uses TRBV11-2 and TRBJ2-1; D tentatively fits TRBD1 or TRBD2 (5 bases each). V lost 0 bases, J lost 5 bases, and 11 bases lay in between. CDR1 is SGHAT and CDR2 is FQNNGV in the germline V gene. The length of the CDR3 is 15 residues. CDR3 region: CASSLEPGPNNEQFF. CDR3 DNA sequence: TGTGCCAGCAGCTTAGAACCGGGACCTAACAATGAGCAGTTCTTC. Full variable domain (missing parts from reference TRBV11-2 and TRBJ2-1): EAGVAQSPRYKIIEKRQSVAFWCNPISGHATLYWYQQILGQGPKLLIQFQNNGVVDDSQLPKDRFSAERLKGVDSTLKIQPAKLEDSAVYLCASSLEPGPNNEQFFGPGTRLTVL.

This clonotype occurred a few times. The chain carries TRBV6-5 and TRBJ2-3, with a weak D call TRBD2 (7 bases). Per germline, CDR1 MNHEY and CDR2 SVGAGI. This CDR3 comprises 13 residues. V lost 7 bases and J lost 3, with 11 bases in between. This CDR3 is CASTRGATDTQYF. CDR3 nucleotides: TGTGCCAGCACCCGGGGGGCTACAGATACGCAGTATTTT.

The genes are TRBV4-3 and TRBJ2-1; 10 bases fit TRBD1. This CDR3 has 16 residues. The ends lost 3 bases at V and 5 bases at J; junction bases unmatched: 7. Looked up from germline, CDR1 is LGHNA and CDR2 is YSLEER. The CDR3 sequence: CASSHGPGTGDNEQFF. DNA of the CDR3: TGCGCCAGCAGCCATGGTCCTGGGACAGGGGACAATGAGCAGTTCTTC.

In this sample, this clonotype turned up once. This chain connects TRBV28 to TRBJ1-2; 10 bases align to TRBD1. The CDR3 has 15 residues. With 4 bases clipped from V and 4 bases from J, the junction kept 6 bases outside the gene matches. CDR1 MDHEN and CDR2 SYDVKM come from the germline V gene. CDR3 region: CASSSRDRGFYGYTF. CDR3 bases: TGTGCCAGCAGTTCCCGGGACAGGGGTTTCTATGGCTACACCTTC.

This clonotype was counted a few times. The V call is TRBV7-2, the J call TRBJ2-3, with 8 positions matching TRBD2. This CDR3 contains 16 residues. With 5 bases clipped from V and 4 bases from J, the junction kept 11 bases outside the gene matches. The germline V gene has CDR1 SGHTA and CDR2 FQGNSA. CDR3 nucleotides: TGTGCCAGCAGCACAGGACAGCAACTAGCGGCAGATACGCAGTATTTT. Its protein is CASSTGQQLAADTQYF.

This clonotype was observed a handful of times. The chain has TRBV7-2 and TRBJ2-6; no clear D gene. This CDR3 is 15 amino acids long. V was pared by 5 bases and J by 0 bases, with 8 bases between. From germline, CDR1 is SGHTA and CDR2 FQGNSA. CDR3 loop: CASSNHRSGANVLTF. CDR3 coding DNA: TGTGCCAGCAGCAACCACCGCTCTGGGGCCAACGTCCTGACTTTC.

This clonotype has just one count. V is TRBV12-5 and J is TRBJ2-3; possibly TRBD1 or TRBD2 for D (5 bases each). The V end was cut by 5 bases, the J end by 4 bases, with 13 bases between. Germline V gene data show CDR1 as LGHNT and CDR2 as FRNRAP. This CDR3 is built from 14 residues. CDR3 region: CASGEPGAPDTQYF. DNA of the CDR3: TGTGCTAGTGGTGAGCCCGGGGCCCCAGATACGCAGTATTTT. Filled out from reference TRBV12-5 and TRBJ2-3, the complete variable domain reads DARVTQTPRHKVTEMGQEVTMRCQPILGHNTVFWYRQTMMQGLELLAYFRNRAPLDDSGMPKDRFSAEMPDATLATLKIQPSEPRDSAVYFCASGEPGAPDTQYFGPGTRLTVL.

The V call is TRBV7-2, the J call TRBJ2-2; the match to TRBD2 covers 8 bases. This CDR3 has 16 amino acids. The germline V gene has CDR1 SGHTA and CDR2 FQGNSA. Trimming cost V 2 bases and J 4 bases; bases outside gene matches: 6. DNA of the CDR3: TGTGCCAGCAGCTTAAGGACGGCGGGGGGCACCGGGGAGCTGTTTTTT. Residues: CASSLRTAGGTGELFF.

V is TRBV5-1 and J is TRBJ2-3; D assignment may be TRBD1 or TRBD2 (5 bases each). Trimming cost V 7 bases and J 1 base, with 13 bases left between them. Germline CDR1 is SGHRS and CDR2 is YFSETQ. CDR3 size: 14 residues. The CDR3 region is CASAAQGRTDTQYF. In nucleotides, the CDR3 is TGCGCCAGCGCGGCCCAGGGACGCACAGATACGCAGTATTTT.

The chain combines TRBV7-2 with TRBJ2-7; the match to TRBD2 covers 11 bases. The germline V gene has CDR1 SGHTA and CDR2 FQGNSA. With 2 bases clipped from V and 0 bases from J, the junction kept 6 bases outside the gene matches. The CDR3 spans 17 residues. CDR3 in DNA: TGTGCCAGCAGCTTATATAGCGGGGGGGTAAACTCCTACGAGCAGTACTTC. Its protein product is CASSLYSGGVNSYEQYF.

In regard to this clonotype: With a much larger clone just one base away, this may be a read error. V usage is TRBV2 and J usage is TRBJ2-5; 11 bases are shared with TRBD2. Matching the DNA end better, TRBJ2-1 makes the J call doubtful. This CDR3 region has 16 residues. Germline assignment: CDR1 SNHLY and CDR2 FYNNEI. This CDR3 is CASSTGTSGGQETQFF. Written as DNA, the CDR3 is TGTGCCAGCAGCACCGGGACTAGCGGCGGCCAAGAGACCCAGTTCTTC.

Written as DNA, the CDR3 is TGTGCCAGCAGCCTGCTGTCAAGCGGGAGACCCACAGATACGCAGTATTTT. Protein: CASSLLSSGRPTDTQYF. The chain carries TRBV9 and TRBJ2-3; 8 positions agree with TRBD2. The CDR3 has 17 amino acids. Germline CDR1 is SGDLS and CDR2 is YYNGEE. Trimming at V came to 4 bases and at J to 2 bases, leaving 12 bases not matched to a gene.

The chain carries TRBV3-1 and TRBJ2-3; 7 bases agree with TRBD2. V lost 3 bases, J lost 6 bases, and 9 bases stayed unmatched. Germline V gene sequence: CDR1 LGHDT, CDR2 YNNKEL (reference sequence). The CDR3 has 15 amino acids. The DNA for the CDR3 is TGTGCCAGCAGCCAGGGCACTAGCGATATCGATACGCAGTATTTT. It is translated as CASSQGTSDIDTQYF.

The chain has TRBV4-2 and TRBJ1-2, with unresolved D. Germline CDR1 LGHNA, CDR2 YNFKEQ. The CDR3 has 12 amino acids. V was cut by 7 bases and J by 5 bases, with 11 bases left in between. DNA for the CDR3: TGTGCCAGCACTGACGGGGTGTATGGCTACACCTTC. It translates to CASTDGVYGYTF.